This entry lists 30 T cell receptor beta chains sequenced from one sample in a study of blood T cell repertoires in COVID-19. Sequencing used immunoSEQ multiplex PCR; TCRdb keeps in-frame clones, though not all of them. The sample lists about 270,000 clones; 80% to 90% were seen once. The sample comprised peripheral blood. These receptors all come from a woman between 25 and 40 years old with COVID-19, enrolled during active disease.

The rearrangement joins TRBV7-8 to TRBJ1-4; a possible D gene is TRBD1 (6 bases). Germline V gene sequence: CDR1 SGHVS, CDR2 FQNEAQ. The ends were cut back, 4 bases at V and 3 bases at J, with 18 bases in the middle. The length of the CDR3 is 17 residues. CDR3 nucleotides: TGTGCCAGCAGCTCCGCCGGGTCCAGGGGAGCTAATGAAAAACTGTTTTTT. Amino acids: CASSSAGSRGANEKLFF.

The DNA of the CDR3 is TGCGCCAGCAGCCCCGGACAGGGGGCGAACACTGAAGCTTTCTTT. As protein: CASSPGQGANTEAFF. The chain employs TRBV4-1 and TRBJ1-1; 11 bases line up with TRBD1. CDR1 is MGHRA, CDR2 YSYEKL, per germline. CDR3 size: 15 residues. J gave up 1 base and V 4 bases, and 2 bases lay outside the gene matches.

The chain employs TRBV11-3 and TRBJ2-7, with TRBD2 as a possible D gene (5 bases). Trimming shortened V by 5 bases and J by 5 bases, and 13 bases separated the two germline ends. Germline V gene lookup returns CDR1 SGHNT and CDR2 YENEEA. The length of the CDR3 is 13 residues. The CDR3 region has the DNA TGTGCCAGCAGCCTCTCGGACGGGAACGAGCAGTACTTC. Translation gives CASSLSDGNEQYF.

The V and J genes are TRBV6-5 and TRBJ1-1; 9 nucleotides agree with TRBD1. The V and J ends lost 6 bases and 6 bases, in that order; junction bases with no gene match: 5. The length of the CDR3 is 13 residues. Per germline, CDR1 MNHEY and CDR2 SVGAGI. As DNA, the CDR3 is TGTGCCAGCAGCCACGGACAGGGGTCTGAAGCTTTCTTT. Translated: CASSHGQGSEAFF.

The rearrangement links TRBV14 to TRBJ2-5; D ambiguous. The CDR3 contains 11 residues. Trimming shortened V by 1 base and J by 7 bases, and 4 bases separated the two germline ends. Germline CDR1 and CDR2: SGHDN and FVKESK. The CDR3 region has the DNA TGTGCCAGCAGCCAAGTCAGGACCCAGTACTTC. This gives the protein CASSQVRTQYF.

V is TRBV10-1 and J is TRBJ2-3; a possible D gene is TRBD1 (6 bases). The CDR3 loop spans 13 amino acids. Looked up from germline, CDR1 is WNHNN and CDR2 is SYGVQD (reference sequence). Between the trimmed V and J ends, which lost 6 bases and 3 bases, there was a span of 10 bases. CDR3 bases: TGCGCCAGCAGCAGGACAGTAACAGATACGCAGTATTTT. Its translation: CASSRTVTDTQYF.

CDR3 in amino acids: CASITGDGGGYGYTF. CDR3 bases: TGTGCCAGCATAACTGGTGACGGTGGAGGATATGGCTACACCTTC. The rearrangement uses TRBV28 and TRBJ1-2; D gene unclear. CDR1 is MDHEN, CDR2 SYDVKM, per germline. This CDR3 region has 15 residues. V lost 7 bases, J lost 5 bases, and 20 bases lay in between.

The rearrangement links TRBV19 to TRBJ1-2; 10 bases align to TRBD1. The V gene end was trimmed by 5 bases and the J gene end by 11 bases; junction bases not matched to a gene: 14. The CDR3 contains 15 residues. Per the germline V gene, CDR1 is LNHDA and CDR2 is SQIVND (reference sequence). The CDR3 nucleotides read TGTGCCAGTAGTTTTCTTGACAGGGGGCGAGACAGGTACACCTTC. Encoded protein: CASSFLDRGRDRYTF.

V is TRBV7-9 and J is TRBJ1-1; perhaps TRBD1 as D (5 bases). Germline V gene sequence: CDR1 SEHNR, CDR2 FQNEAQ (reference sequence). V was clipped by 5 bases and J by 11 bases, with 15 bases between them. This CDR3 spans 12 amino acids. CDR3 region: CASSPPTGGAFF. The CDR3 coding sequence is TGTGCCAGCAGCCCACCCACTGGGGGGGCTTTCTTT.

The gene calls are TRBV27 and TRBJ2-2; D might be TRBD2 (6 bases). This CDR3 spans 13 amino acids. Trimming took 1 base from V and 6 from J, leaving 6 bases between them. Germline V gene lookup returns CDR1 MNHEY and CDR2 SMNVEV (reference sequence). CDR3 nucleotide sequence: TGTGCCAGCAGTTTATGGGGGGCCGGGGAGCTGTTTTTT. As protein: CASSLWGAGELFF.

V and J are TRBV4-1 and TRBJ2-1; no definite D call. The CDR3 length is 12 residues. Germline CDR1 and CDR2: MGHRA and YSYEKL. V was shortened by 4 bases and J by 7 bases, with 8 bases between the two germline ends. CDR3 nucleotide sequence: TGCGCCAGCAGCCGCGGTTGGAATGAGCAGTTCTTC. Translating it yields CASSRGWNEQFF.

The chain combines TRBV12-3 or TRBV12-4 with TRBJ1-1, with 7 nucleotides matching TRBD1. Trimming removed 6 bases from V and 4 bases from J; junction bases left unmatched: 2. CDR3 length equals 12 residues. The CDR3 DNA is TGTGCCAGCAGGGAGGGGGCCACTGAAGCTTTCTTT. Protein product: CASREGATEAFF.

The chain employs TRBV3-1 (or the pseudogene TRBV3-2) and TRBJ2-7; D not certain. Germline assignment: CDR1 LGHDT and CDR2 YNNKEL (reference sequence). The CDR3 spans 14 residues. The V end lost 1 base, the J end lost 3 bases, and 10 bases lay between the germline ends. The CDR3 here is CASSQVPSGYEQYF. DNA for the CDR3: TGTGCCAGCAGCCAAGTCCCCTCAGGCTACGAGCAGTACTTC.

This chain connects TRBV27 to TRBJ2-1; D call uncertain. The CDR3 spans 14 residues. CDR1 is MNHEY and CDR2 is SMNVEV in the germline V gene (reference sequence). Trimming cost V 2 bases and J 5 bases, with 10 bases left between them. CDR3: CASSLVTPNNEQFF. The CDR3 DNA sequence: TGTGCCAGCAGTTTAGTGACACCCAACAATGAGCAGTTCTTC.

CDR3 DNA: TGTGCCAGCAGCGTGACAGGGGGTCCCCACGAGCAGTACTTC. Amino acid sequence: CASSVTGGPHEQYF. The V gene is TRBV9, the J gene TRBJ2-7, with 9 positions matching TRBD1. Germline V gene lookup returns CDR1 SGDLS and CDR2 YYNGEE. The CDR3 has 14 amino acids. The junction had 5 bases not matched to a gene; V was cut back by 2 bases and J by 5 bases.

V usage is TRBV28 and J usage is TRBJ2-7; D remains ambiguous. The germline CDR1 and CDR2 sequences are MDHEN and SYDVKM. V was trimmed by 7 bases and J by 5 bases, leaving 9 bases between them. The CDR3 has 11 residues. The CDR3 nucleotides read TGTGCCAGCAACGTTGGAGACGAGCAGTACTTC. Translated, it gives CASNVGDEQYF.

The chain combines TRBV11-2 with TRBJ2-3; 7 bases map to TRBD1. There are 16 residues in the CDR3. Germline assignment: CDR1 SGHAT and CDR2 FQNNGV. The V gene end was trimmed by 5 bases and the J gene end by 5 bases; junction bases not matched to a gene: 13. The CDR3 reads CASSLLRGRFGDTQYF. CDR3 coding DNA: TGTGCCAGCAGCCTCCTGAGGGGGCGCTTTGGAGATACGCAGTATTTT.

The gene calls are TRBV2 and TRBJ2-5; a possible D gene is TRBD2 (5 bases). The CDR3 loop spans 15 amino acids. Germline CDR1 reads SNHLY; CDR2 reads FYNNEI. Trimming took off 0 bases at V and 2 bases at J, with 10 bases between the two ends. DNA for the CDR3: TGTGCCAGCAGTGAAGCGCGGGTCTTACAAGAGACCCAGTACTTC. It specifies CASSEARVLQETQYF.

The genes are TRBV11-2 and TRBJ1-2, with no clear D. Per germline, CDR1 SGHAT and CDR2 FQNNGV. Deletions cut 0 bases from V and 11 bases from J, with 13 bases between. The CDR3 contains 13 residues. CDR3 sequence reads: CASSLDRGRRYTF. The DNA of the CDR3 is TGTGCCAGCAGCTTAGATCGCGGGAGAAGGTACACCTTC.

CDR3: CASSWGGTTGELFF. CDR3 DNA sequence: TGTGCCAGCAGCTGGGGGGGCACCACCGGGGAGCTGTTTTTT. This rearrangement joins TRBV9 to TRBJ2-2; perhaps TRBD2 as D (7 bases). CDR3 length: 14 residues. The V gene's germline CDR1 is SGDLS and CDR2 YYNGEE. The V and J ends lost 4 bases and 4 bases respectively, with 11 bases between them.

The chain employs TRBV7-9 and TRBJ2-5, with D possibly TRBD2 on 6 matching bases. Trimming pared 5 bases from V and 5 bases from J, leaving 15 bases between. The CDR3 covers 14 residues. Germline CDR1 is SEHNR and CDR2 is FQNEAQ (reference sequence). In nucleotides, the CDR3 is TGTGCCAGCAGCCAACCCCGGGGGATGGAGACCCAGTACTTC. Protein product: CASSQPRGMETQYF.

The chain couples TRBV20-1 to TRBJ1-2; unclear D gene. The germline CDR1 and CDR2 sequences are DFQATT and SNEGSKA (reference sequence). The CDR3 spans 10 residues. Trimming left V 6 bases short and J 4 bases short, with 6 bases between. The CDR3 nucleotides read TGCAGTGCGAGGTTCTATGGCTACACCTTC. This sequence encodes CSARFYGYTF.

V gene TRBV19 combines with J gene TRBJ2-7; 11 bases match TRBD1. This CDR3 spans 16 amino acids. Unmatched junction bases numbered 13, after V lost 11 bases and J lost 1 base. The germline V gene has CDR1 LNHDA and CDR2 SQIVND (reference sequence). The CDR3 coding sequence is TGTGCCCTGGACAGGGGGCATCGGGGTTTTTCCTACGAGCAGTACTTC. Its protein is CALDRGHRGFSYEQYF. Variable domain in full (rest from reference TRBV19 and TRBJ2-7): DGGITQSPKYLFRKEGQNVTLSCEQNLNHDAMYWYRQDPGQGLRLIYYSQIVNDFQKGDIAEGYSVSREKKESFPLTVTSAQKNPTAFYLCALDRGHRGFSYEQYFGPGTRLTVT.

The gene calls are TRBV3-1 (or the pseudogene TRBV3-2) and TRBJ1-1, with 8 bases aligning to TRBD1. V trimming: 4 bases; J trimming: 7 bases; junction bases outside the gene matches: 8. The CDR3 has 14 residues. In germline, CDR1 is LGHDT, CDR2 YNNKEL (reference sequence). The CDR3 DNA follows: TGTGCCAGCAGCCGAAGACAGGGGATGGGTGAAGCTTTCTTT. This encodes CASSRRQGMGEAFF.

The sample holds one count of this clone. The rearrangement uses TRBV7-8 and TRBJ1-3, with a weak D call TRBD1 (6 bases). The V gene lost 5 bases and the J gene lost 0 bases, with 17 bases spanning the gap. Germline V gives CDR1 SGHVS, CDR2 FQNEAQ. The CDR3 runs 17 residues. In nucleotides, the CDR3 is TGTGCCAGCAGCCCGAGCCGTGGGGGCTCCTCTGGAAACACCATATATTTT. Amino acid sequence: CASSPSRGGSSGNTIYF.

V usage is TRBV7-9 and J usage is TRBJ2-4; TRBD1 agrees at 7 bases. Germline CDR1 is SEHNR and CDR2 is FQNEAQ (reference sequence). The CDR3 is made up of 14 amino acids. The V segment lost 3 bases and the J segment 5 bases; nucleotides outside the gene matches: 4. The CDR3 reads CASSFDRVENIQYF. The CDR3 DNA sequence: TGTGCCAGCAGCTTTGACAGGGTCGAAAACATTCAGTACTTC.

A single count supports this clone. The CDR3 here is CASSQPEADTQYF. The CDR3 coding sequence is TGTGCCAGCAGCCAGCCTGAGGCAGATACGCAGTATTTT. The gene calls are TRBV5-4 and TRBJ2-3; D is undetermined. The germline CDR1 and CDR2 sequences are SGHNT and YYREEE (reference sequence). The V gene lost 4 bases and the J gene lost 4 bases, with 10 bases spanning the gap. This CDR3 is 13 amino acids long.

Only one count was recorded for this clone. CDR3: CASSLILAGGPGYTQYF. The CDR3 nucleotides are TGTGCCAGCAGTTTAATACTAGCGGGGGGGCCGGGGTATACGCAGTATTTT. The chain is built from TRBV27 and TRBJ2-3, with 13 bases matching TRBD2. The CDR3 extends over 17 amino acids. Trimming at V came to 2 bases and at J to 7 bases, leaving 9 bases not matched to a gene. Germline loops: CDR1 MNHEY, CDR2 SMNVEV (reference sequence).

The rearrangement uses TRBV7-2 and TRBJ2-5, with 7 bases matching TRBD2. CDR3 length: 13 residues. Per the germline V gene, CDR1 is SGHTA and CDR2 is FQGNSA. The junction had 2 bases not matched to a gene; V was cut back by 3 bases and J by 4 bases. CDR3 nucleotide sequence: TGTGCCAGCAGCTTGTTAGCGGGAGAGACCCAGTACTTC. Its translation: CASSLLAGETQYF.

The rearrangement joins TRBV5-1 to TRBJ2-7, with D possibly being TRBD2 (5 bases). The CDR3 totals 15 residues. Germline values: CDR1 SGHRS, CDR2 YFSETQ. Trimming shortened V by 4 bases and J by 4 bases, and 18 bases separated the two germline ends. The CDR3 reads CASSPPRGSIYEQYF. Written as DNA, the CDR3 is TGCGCCAGCAGCCCACCCCGGGGTTCGATTTACGAGCAGTACTTC.